The sequence of this T cell receptor (beta chain) was determined in a study of blood T cell repertoires in COVID-19. Study-wide background: Samples representing acute and convalescent COVID-19 were sourced from the United States, Italy and Spain. T cells, B-cell-depleted T cells, or PBMCs supplied cDNA or gDNA.

Enrolled during active infection, Seattle patients were then followed longitudinally. As originally analysed: Estimates of nucleated cell counts were drawn from the amplification of reference gene primers. TCRdb's table, derived via immunoSEQ multiplex PCR, lists solely in-frame clones and lacks some. The D gene and trimming were derived from the DNA, and the V and J assignments and clone size from that table. The profile shows roughly 100,000 clones, just over 85% of them singletons. CDR1 is MGHRA and CDR2 is YSYEKL in the germline V gene. The CDR3 length is 14 residues. V was clipped by 3 bases and J by 0 bases, with 5 bases between them.

This clonotype originated in a man over 45 with COVID-19, enrolled during active disease. The rearrangement links TRBV4-1 to TRBJ1-4; D ambiguous. The source material was peripheral blood. Written as DNA, the CDR3 is TGCGCCAGCAGCCAGGCAGCAACTAATGAAAAACTGTTTTTT. Its protein product is CASSQAATNEKLFF.